The clone carrying this T cell receptor (beta chain) was counted at least ten times. The CDR3 totals 15 residues. Deletions cut 2 bases from V and 0 bases from J, with 10 bases between. The sample is drawn from a study of T cells in Graves' hyperthyroidism and ophthalmopathy. Diagnoses used clinical symptoms, serum thyroxine and TRAb, thyroid ultrasound and orbital computed tomography. RNA transcripts provided the source from which TCR beta CDR3 regions were amplified. In the first-round RT-PCR of the TCR CDR3, the HTBI primer set was used. TCRdb processed the multiplex PCR reads anew with MiXCR; each CDR3 protein has one entry. The table shows about 620,000 distinct CDR3 sequences, with roughly 17% occurring only once.

This sequence was found in a woman aged 30 to 39 with Graves' hyperthyroidism. The rearrangement uses TRBV12-3 or TRBV12-4 and TRBJ1-2; D ambiguous. The sequenced sample consisted of blood. The CDR3 region is CASSLRSQSNYGYTF. As DNA, the CDR3 is TGTGCCAGCAGTTTAAGGTCACAATCTAACTATGGCTACACCTTC.